The T cell receptor beta chain under discussion was sequenced for a study of blood T cell repertoires in COVID-19. On the study more broadly: The United States, Italy and Spain supplied acute and convalescent COVID-19 samples.

CDR1 is LNHDA and CDR2 is SQIVND in the germline V gene (reference sequence). The V gene lost 3 bases and the J gene lost 4 bases, with 19 bases spanning the gap. This CDR3 region has 17 residues. Profiling relied on immunoSEQ multiplex PCR, and the TCRdb table lists in-frame clones only, not all of them. The table records 200,000 or so clones, roughly 79% of them present only once. Sequencing input: peripheral blood. This sequence was found in a woman of 80 years or more with COVID-19, enrolled during active disease. This chain joins TRBV19 and TRBJ1-3; no clear D. The CDR3 region is CASSIFTTGIRGNTIYF. The CDR3 nucleotides read TGTGCCAGTAGTATCTTTACCACCGGGATCAGGGGAAACACCATATATTTT.